The 16 T cell receptor beta chains presented below share a single source sample, sequenced in a study of blood T cell repertoires in COVID-19. The repertoire was sequenced with immunoSEQ multiplex PCR; TCRdb's copy has only in-frame clones and lacks some. Counted here are about 400,000 clones, about nine tenths occurring once; the ten biggest clones make up about 1.7%. The sequenced material came from PBMCs or T cells enriched from blood (not recorded which). The origin of the receptors is a woman younger than 45 who had recovered from COVID-19.

This chain joins TRBV5-4 and TRBJ1-2; 10 bases fit TRBD1. Germline assignment: CDR1 SGHNT and CDR2 YYREEE (reference sequence). V trimming: 2 bases; J trimming: 3 bases; junction bases outside the gene matches: 4. The CDR3 consists of 15 residues. The CDR3 DNA reads TGTGCCAGCAGCTTACCGACAGGGGGCTACTATGGCTACACCTTC. Its translation is CASSLPTGGYYGYTF.

This sequence joins TRBV6-8 and TRBJ2-3; D unresolved. The CDR3 has 12 amino acids. The V and J ends lost 4 bases and 2 bases respectively, with 4 bases between them. CDR1 and CDR2 from the germline V gene are MNHGY and SAAAGT. The CDR3 is CASSSHTDTQYF. As DNA, the CDR3 is TGTGCCAGCAGTTCCCACACAGATACGCAGTATTTT.

This chain uses TRBV6-5 with TRBJ2-1; possibly TRBD2 for D (7 bases). Germline assignment: CDR1 MNHEY and CDR2 SVGAGI. CDR3 size: 14 residues. The V and J ends lost 11 bases and 0 bases respectively, with 14 bases between them. The CDR3: CAGEGGVSYNEQFF. As DNA, the CDR3 is TGTGCCGGAGAGGGGGGGGTCTCCTACAATGAGCAGTTCTTC.

This clone was counted a single time. The chain links TRBV3-1 (or the pseudogene TRBV3-2) to TRBJ2-1; no clear D. Germline V gene lookup returns CDR1 LGHDT and CDR2 YNNKEL (reference sequence). Trimming removed 0 bases at V and 4 bases at J, with 7 bases between. This CDR3 contains 14 residues. CDR3 DNA: TGTGCCAGCAGCCAAGATAACAAATACAATGAGCAGTTCTTC. Amino acids: CASSQDNKYNEQFF.

This chain connects TRBV28 to TRBJ2-1; perhaps TRBD2 as D (5 bases). The V end was cut by 6 bases, the J end by 0 bases, with 12 bases between. The CDR3 has 15 amino acids. Germline CDR1 and CDR2: MDHEN and SYDVKM. DNA of the CDR3: TGTGCCAGCAGCGTTAGCGATGGCTCCTACAATGAGCAGTTCTTC. It yields the protein CASSVSDGSYNEQFF.

The V call is TRBV24-1, the J call TRBJ2-7, with D hard to call. The germline CDR1 and CDR2 sequences are KGHDR and SFDVKD. V lost 2 bases to trimming and J lost 6 bases, with 16 bases between them. This CDR3 has 15 amino acids. The DNA of the CDR3 is TGTGCCACCAGTGATTCCCTCCGTCCCGGCGGCGAGCAGTACTTC. It translates to CATSDSLRPGGEQYF.

The chain has TRBV11-3 and TRBJ2-1, with D perhaps matching TRBD1 (5 bases). Trimming stripped 4 bases from V and 9 bases from J, with 34 bases between. The V gene's germline CDR1 is SGHNT and CDR2 YENEEA. The length of the CDR3 is 20 residues. CDR3 nucleotide sequence: TGTGCCAGCAGCTCTAAAACCGGTACGCCGCGGACAAGAGGTCGGAGTGAGCAGTTCTTC. This encodes CASSSKTGTPRTRGRSEQFF.

The V and J genes are TRBV28 and TRBJ1-2; TRBD1 matches at 9 bases. The CDR3 is made up of 14 amino acids. The germline V gene has CDR1 MDHEN and CDR2 SYDVKM. V lost 10 bases and J lost 6; bases outside the gene matches: 12. The CDR3 nucleotides are TGTGCCATCTCCCCCCCGGGACAGGGTGATGGCTACACCTTC. Translating it yields CAISPPGQGDGYTF.

The chain recombines TRBV4-1 with TRBJ1-2; 9 nucleotides align to TRBD1. With 3 bases clipped from V and 8 bases from J, the junction kept 7 bases outside the gene matches. CDR1 and CDR2 from the germline V gene are MGHRA and YSYEKL. The CDR3 sequence is 14 residues long. This CDR3 is CASSHSGTGRGYTF. In DNA, the CDR3 is TGCGCCAGCAGCCACTCCGGGACAGGGCGAGGCTACACCTTC.

The gene calls are TRBV12-3 or TRBV12-4 and TRBJ1-4; 9 bases are a match to TRBD1. The CDR3 sequence is 13 residues long. V lost 6 bases, J lost 7 bases, and 3 bases stayed unmatched. The CDR3 loop reads CASSRTGAEKLFF. The CDR3 nucleotides are TGTGCCAGCAGCAGGACAGGGGCTGAAAAACTGTTTTTT.

The chain employs TRBV4-3 and TRBJ2-1; TRBD1 aligns across 10 bases. The V segment lost 4 bases and the J segment 3 bases; nucleotides outside the gene matches: 9. This CDR3 contains 17 residues. Germline CDR1 LGHNA, CDR2 YSLEER. CDR3 sequence reads: CASSPHGGTGVYNEQFF. The CDR3, as DNA: TGCGCCAGCAGCCCCCACGGTGGGACAGGGGTCTACAATGAGCAGTTCTTC.

The J gene is TRBJ2-1, the V gene TRBV24-1, with D perhaps TRBD2 (6 bases). Germline V gene sequence: CDR1 KGHDR, CDR2 SFDVKD. The CDR3 is 17 amino acids. Trimming pared 5 bases from V and 1 base from J, leaving 17 bases between. CDR3 region: CATSGGVWEASYNEQFF. The CDR3 nucleotides read TGTGCCACCAGTGGGGGGGTGTGGGAAGCGTCCTACAATGAGCAGTTCTTC.

The chain has TRBV6-4 and TRBJ2-1, with D maybe TRBD2 (6 bases). Germline CDR1 MRHNA, CDR2 SNTAGT. Between the trimmed V and J ends, which lost 2 bases and 7 bases, there was a span of 9 bases. This CDR3 has 13 residues. CDR3 bases: TGTGCCAGCAGTGACACGCGGGGAAATGAGCAGTTCTTC. Translation gives CASSDTRGNEQFF.

The V gene is TRBV5-4, the J gene TRBJ2-1; the D gene is possibly TRBD1 (6 bases). Germline V gives CDR1 SGHNT, CDR2 YYREEE (reference sequence). There are 11 residues in the CDR3. The V gene lost 5 bases and the J gene lost 10 bases, with 10 bases spanning the gap. The CDR3 DNA reads TGTGCCAGCAGTCACGGACAGGAGCAGTTCTTC. The encoded protein is CASSHGQEQFF.

This rearrangement joins TRBV18 to TRBJ2-2, with TRBD1 as a possible D gene (6 bases). The ends were cut back, 5 bases at V and 6 bases at J, with 19 bases in the middle. This CDR3 is 16 amino acids long. CDR1 and CDR2 from the germline V gene are KGHSH and LQKENI. CDR3 in amino acids: CASSKKQGSHSGELFF. DNA for the CDR3: TGTGCCAGCTCAAAAAAACAGGGAAGTCACTCCGGGGAGCTGTTTTTT. Full variable domain (remainder filled in from reference TRBV18 and TRBJ2-2): NAGVMQNPRHLVRRRGQEARLRCSPMKGHSHVYWYRQLPEEGLKFMVYLQKENIIDESGMPKERFSAEFPKEGPSILRIQQVVRGDSAAYFCASSKKQGSHSGELFFGEGSRLTVL.

This chain links TRBV24-1 with TRBJ2-7; D is undetermined. The CDR3 has 14 amino acids. Germline CDR1 reads KGHDR; CDR2 reads SFDVKD. V lost 3 bases and J 0 bases, leaving 8 bases between the germline ends. CDR3 in amino acids: CATSDEPRSYEQYF. DNA of the CDR3: TGTGCCACCAGTGATGAGCCACGCTCCTACGAGCAGTACTTC.